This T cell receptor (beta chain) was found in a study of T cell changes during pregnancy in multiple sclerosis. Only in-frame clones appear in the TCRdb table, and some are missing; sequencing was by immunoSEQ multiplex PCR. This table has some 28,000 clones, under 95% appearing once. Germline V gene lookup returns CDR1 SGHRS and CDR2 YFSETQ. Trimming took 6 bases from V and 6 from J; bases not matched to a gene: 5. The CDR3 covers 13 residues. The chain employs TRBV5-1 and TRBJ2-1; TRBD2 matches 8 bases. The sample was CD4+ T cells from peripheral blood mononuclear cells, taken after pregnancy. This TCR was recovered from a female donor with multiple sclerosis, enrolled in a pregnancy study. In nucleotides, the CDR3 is TGCGCCAGCAAAGCGGGGGATTTCAATGAGCAGTTCTTC. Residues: CASKAGDFNEQFF.